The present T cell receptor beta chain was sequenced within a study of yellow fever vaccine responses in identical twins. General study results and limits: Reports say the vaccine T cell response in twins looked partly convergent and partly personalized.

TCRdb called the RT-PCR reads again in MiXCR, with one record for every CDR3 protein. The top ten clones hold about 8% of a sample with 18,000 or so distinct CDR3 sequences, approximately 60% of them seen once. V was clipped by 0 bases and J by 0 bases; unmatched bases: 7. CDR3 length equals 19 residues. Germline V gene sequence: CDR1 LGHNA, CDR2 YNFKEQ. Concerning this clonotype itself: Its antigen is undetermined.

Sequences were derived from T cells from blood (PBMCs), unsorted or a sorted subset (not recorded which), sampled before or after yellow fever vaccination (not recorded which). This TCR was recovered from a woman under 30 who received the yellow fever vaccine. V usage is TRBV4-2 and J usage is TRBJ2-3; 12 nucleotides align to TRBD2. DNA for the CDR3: TGTGCCAGCAGCCAAGAGGGGACTAGCGGGTCGTCTAGCACAGATACGCAGTATTTT. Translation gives CASSQEGTSGSSSTDTQYF.